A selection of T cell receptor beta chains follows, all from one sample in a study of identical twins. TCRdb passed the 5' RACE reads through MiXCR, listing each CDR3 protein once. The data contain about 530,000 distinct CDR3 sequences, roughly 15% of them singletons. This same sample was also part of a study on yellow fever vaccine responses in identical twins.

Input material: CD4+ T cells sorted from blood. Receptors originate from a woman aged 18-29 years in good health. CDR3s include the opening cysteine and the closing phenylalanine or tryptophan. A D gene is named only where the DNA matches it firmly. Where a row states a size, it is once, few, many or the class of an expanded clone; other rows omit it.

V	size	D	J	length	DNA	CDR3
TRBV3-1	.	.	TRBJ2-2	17	TGTGCCAGCAGCCAGGGTCGGGAGAGGGAGTTACTTGGGGAGCTGTTTTTT	CASSQGRERELLGELFF
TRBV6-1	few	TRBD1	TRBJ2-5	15	TGTGCCAGCAGCTCGGACAGGGCGACTGCGGAGACCCAGTACTTC	CASSSDRATAETQYF
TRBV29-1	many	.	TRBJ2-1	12	TGCAGCGTTGCAAGCTCCTACAATGAGCAGTTCTTC	CSVASSYNEQFF
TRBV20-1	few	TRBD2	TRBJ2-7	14	TGCAGTGCTAGAACTCCCGGGACTAGTTCCGAGCAGTACTTC	CSARTPGTSSEQYF
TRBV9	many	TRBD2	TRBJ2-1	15	TGTGCCAGCAGCATTAGCGGGAGCTCCTACAATGAGCAGTTCTTC	CASSISGSSYNEQFF
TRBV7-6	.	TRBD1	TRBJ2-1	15	TGTGCCAGCTCCGGAGGGGGGACAGGCTACAATGAGCAGTTCTTC	CASSGGGTGYNEQFF
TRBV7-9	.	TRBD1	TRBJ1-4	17	TGTGCCAGCAGCTTGGGGGGCTCCGGGACAGTTAATGAAAAACTGTTTTTT	CASSLGGSGTVNEKLFF
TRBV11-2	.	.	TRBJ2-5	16	TGTGCCAGCAGCTCAGAAGATTTAACAGGGCGGAAGACCCAGTACTTC	CASSSEDLTGRKTQYF
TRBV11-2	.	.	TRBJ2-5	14	TGTGCCAGCAGCCCCCTTGCGGCCCAAGAGACCCAGTACTTC	CASSPLAAQETQYF
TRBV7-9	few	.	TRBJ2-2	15	TGTGCCAGCAGCTGGTCAAATACCAACACCGGGGAGCTGTTTTTT	CASSWSNTNTGELFF
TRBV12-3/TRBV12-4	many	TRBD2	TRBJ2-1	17	TGTGCCAGCAGCCCCGGCGGGGGGCCAATCAGATACAATGAGCAGTTCTTC	CASSPGGGPIRYNEQFF
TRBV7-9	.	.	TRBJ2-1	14	TGTGCCAGCAGCTTAGGATCGGACAGCAATGAGCAGTTCTTC	CASSLGSDSNEQFF
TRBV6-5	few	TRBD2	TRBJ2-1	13	TGTGCCAGCAGTTACGTAGCGGGAGTAGGCATGTTCTTC	CASSYVAGVGMFF
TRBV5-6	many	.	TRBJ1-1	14	TGTGCCAGCGGAGGAGGGCCCATGGGCCTGAGAGCTTTCTTT	CASGGGPMGLRAFF
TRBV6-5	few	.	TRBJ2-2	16	TGTGCCAGCAGTTTAGGTCCCCCCAGAGGCACCGGGGAGCTGTTTTTT	CASSLGPPRGTGELFF
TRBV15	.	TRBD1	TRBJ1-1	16	TGTGCCACCAGCAGAGACAGACAGGGAATGAACACTGAAGCTTTCTTT	CATSRDRQGMNTEAFF
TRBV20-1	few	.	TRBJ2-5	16	TGCAGTGCCCTCAGGGGACGGGGTTCTTACCAAGAGACCCAGTACTTC	CSALRGRGSYQETQYF
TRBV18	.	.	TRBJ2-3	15	TGTGCCAGCTCACCGACCGTCAGTATCACAGATACGCAGTATTTT	CASSPTVSITDTQYF
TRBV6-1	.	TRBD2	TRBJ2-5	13	TGTGCCAGCAGTCGACTAGCGAAAGAGACCCAGTACTTC	CASSRLAKETQYF
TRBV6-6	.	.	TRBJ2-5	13	TGTGCCAGCAACCTCGTCCCTCAAGAGACCCAGTACTTC	CASNLVPQETQYF
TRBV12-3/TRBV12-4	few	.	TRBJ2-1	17	TGTGCCAGCAGTTTAGCGTACCATCCTCAGGAGGGCAATGAGCAGTTCTTC	CASSLAYHPQEGNEQFF
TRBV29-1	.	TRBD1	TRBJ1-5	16	TGCAGCGTCGCCGGGACAGGGAAGGGACCAAATCAGCCCCAGCATTTT	CSVAGTGKGPNQPQHF
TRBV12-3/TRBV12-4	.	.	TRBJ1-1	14	TGTGCCAGCACTCAATCCGGGGGCAACACTGAAGCTTTCTTT	CASTQSGGNTEAFF
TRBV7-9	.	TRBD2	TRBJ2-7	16	TGTGCCAGCAGCTTAGCGACGGCGGGAGTTAACTACGAGCAGTACTTC	CASSLATAGVNYEQYF
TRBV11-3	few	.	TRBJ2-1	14	TGTGCCAGCAGCTTAGGGACACTGAACAATGAGCAGTTCTTC	CASSLGTLNNEQFF
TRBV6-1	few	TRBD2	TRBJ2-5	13	TGTGCCAGCAGGTCCAGCGGGAGGGAGACCCAGTACTTC	CASRSSGRETQYF
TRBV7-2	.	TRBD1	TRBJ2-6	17	TGTGCCAGCAGCTTGCGGACAGGGGCTCCTGGGGCCAACGTCCTGACTTTC	CASSLRTGAPGANVLTF
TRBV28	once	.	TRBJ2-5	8	TGTGCCGCGGGGACCCAGTACTTC	CAAGTQYF
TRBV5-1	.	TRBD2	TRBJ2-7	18	TGCGCCAGCAGCTTGTATGGGGCTAGCGGGACCCTCTCCTACGAGCAGTACTTC	CASSLYGASGTLSYEQYF
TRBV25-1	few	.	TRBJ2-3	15	TGTGCCAGCAGTGCAAGGGACGGCAGCACAGATACGCAGTATTTT	CASSARDGSTDTQYF
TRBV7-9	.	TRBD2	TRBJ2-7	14	TGTGCCAGCAGTTCGGGACTAGCGTTATACGAGCAGTACTTC	CASSSGLALYEQYF
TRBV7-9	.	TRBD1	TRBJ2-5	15	TGTGCCAGCAGCCCACAGGACAGGGTACGAGAGACCCAGTACTTC	CASSPQDRVRETQYF
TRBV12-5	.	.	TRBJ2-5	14	TGTGCTAGTGGTTTTTTTCAGCGGCTGGAGACCCAGTACTTC	CASGFFQRLETQYF
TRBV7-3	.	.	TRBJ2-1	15	TGTGCCAGCAGCCCTTACCTGGGGTCCTACAATGAGCAGTTCTTC	CASSPYLGSYNEQFF
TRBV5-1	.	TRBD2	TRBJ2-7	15	TGCGCCAGCAGCTTAACGGGAGGGGTGGTCTACGAGCAGTACTTC	CASSLTGGVVYEQYF
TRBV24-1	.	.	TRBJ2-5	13	TGTGCCACCAGTGATCCCGCCAAAGAGACCCAGTACTTC	CATSDPAKETQYF
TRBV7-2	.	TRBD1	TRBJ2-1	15	TGTGCCAGCAGCAAGGGACAGGGGGCTAACAATGAGCAGTTCTTC	CASSKGQGANNEQFF
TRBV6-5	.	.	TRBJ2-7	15	TGTGCCAGCAGATATTGGGCTGGGGGCTCCTACGAGCAGTACTTC	CASRYWAGGSYEQYF
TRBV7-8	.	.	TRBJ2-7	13	TGTGCCAGCAGCTTAGACAGTATCTCCGAGCAGTACTTC	CASSLDSISEQYF
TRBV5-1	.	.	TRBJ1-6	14	TGCGCCAGCAGCTCGACAGGCCTCGGGTCACCCCTCCACTTT	CASSSTGLGSPLHF
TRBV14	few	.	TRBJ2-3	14	TGTGCCAGCAGCCTATGGACAGAGGCAGATACGCAGTATTTT	CASSLWTEADTQYF
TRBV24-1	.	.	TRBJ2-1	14	TGTGCCACCAGTGATCGTCTCTCCTACAATGAGCAGTTCTTC	CATSDRLSYNEQFF
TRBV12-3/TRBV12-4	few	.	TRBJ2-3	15	TGTGCCAGCAGAGAGGGGGTTTCTAGCACAGATACGCAGTATTTT	CASREGVSSTDTQYF
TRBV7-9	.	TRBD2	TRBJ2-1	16	TGTGCCAGCAGCTTAGAGGTTTTCGGCGGGGGTTATGAGCAGTTCTTC	CASSLEVFGGGYEQFF
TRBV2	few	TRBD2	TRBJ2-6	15	TGTGCCAGCAGTGGACTAGCCAGCGGGGCCAACGTCCTGACTTTC	CASSGLASGANVLTF
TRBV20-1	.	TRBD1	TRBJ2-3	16	TGCAGTGCTAGGGACCCCGGGACAGGGAAAACAGATACGCAGTATTTT	CSARDPGTGKTDTQYF
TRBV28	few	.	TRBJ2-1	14	TGTGCCAGCAGTTTATGGCCCCTAAATGGTGAGCAGTTCTTC	CASSLWPLNGEQFF
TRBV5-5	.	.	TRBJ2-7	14	TGTGCCAGCACCCCCTATGGGACTCTTGGGGAGCAGTACTTC	CASTPYGTLGEQYF
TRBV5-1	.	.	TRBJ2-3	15	TGCGCCAGCAGCCCGCCGACCAGTAGCACAGATACGCAGTATTTT	CASSPPTSSTDTQYF
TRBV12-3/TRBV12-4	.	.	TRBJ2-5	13	TGTGCCAGCAGCCCTTCCGATCGAGAGACCCAGTACTTC	CASSPSDRETQYF
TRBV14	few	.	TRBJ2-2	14	TGTGCCAGCAGCCAGTACGTATTCACCGGGGAGCTGTTTTTT	CASSQYVFTGELFF
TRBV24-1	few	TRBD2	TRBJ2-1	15	TGTGCCACCAGTGAAGGGACTAGCGGGAGGTATGAGCAGTTCTTC	CATSEGTSGRYEQFF
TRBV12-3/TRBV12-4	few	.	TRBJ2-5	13	TGTGCCAGCAGTTTAGGCGGGGCGGGGACCCAGTACTTC	CASSLGGAGTQYF